The rows below give T cell receptor beta chains drawn from one sample of a study of long-term antiretroviral therapy in people with HIV. Repertoires were generated with immunoSEQ multiplex PCR, while TCRdb's copy carries only in-frame clones and drops some. Of approximately 20,000 clones listed, 70% to 90% were seen once; the top ten hold 10% to 15%. Sequencing was performed on unsorted PBMCs, taken 1.6 years after starting antiretroviral therapy. The origin of the receptors is a man aged 40-55 years with HIV. The CDR3 runs from the conserved cysteine through the conserved F or W. D genes are given only for firm matches. Expanded clones get a size class; other rows say once, few or many, or leave the size out.

TRBD1,TRBJ1-2,NA,TRBV5-8,TGTGCCAGCAGCTTAGCGAGGGGGCGTGCGAATGGCTACACCTTC,CASSLARGRANGYTF
NA,TRBJ2-1,NA,TRBV5-1,TGCGCCAGCAGCTTGGGAGGCTCCTACAATGAGCAGTTCTTC,CASSLGGSYNEQFF
NA,TRBJ1-6,NA,TRBV5-1,TGCGCCAGCACCCTAGGAACTCCAGGGTCACCCCTCCACTTT,CASTLGTPGSPLHF
TRBD2,TRBJ2-3,NA,TRBV20-1,TGCAGTGCTAGTAGCGGGGTCGCGCAGTATTTT,CSASSGVAQYF
TRBD2,TRBJ2-7,NA,TRBV16,TGTGCCAGCAGCCAATCGATGGCTAGCGGGGACCCCCGGGAGCAGTACTTC,CASSQSMASGDPREQYF
TRBD1,TRBJ2-6,NA,TRBV2,TGTGCCAGCAGTGGAGAAGGGGGCGCTGGGGCCAACGTCCTGACTTTC,CASSGEGGAGANVLTF
NA,TRBJ1-1,NA,TRBV6-5,TGTGCCAGCTACAAAGCGTCAGGTTCCCCTGAAGCTTTCTTT,CASYKASGSPEAFF
NA,TRBJ2-3,few,TRBV7-9,TGTGCCAGCAGCTCCCCTGACGGGACAGATACGCAGTATTTT,CASSSPDGTDTQYF
NA,TRBJ1-4,NA,TRBV7-9,TGTGCCAGCAGCTTAACCCGAGGGGTCGGAAATGAAAAACTGTTTTTT,CASSLTRGVGNEKLFF
NA,TRBJ2-1,NA,TRBV6-1,TGTGCCAGCAGTGACGGGGCCAGCTCCTACAATGAGCAGTTCTTC,CASSDGASSYNEQFF
NA,TRBJ1-2,NA,TRBV9,TGTGCCAGCAGCGTAGTGGATGGGAGAAGGGTTGGCTACACCTTC,CASSVVDGRRVGYTF
NA,TRBJ1-2,few,TRBV2,TGTGCCAGCAGTGTTTCCAGTAACTATGGCTACACCTTC,CASSVSSNYGYTF
TRBD1,TRBJ2-7,NA,TRBV27,TGTGCCAGCAGTCCCTATCGACAGGGGAGGCCCTACGAGCAGTACTTC,CASSPYRQGRPYEQYF
TRBD1,TRBJ1-6,NA,TRBV11-2,TGTGCCAGCAGCCTACTAGGACAGGGGCGATGGTCACCCCTCCACTTT,CASSLLGQGRWSPLHF
TRBD2,TRBJ2-3,NA,TRBV11-2,TGTGCCAGCAGCTTAGGTGCGGGAGGGCCGATAGATACGCAGTATTTT,CASSLGAGGPIDTQYF
NA,TRBJ2-3,NA,TRBV7-3,TGTGCCAGCAGCCCAGGGGTCGCGGGCACAGATACGCAGTATTTT,CASSPGVAGTDTQYF
NA,TRBJ2-5,NA,TRBV2,TGTGCCAGCAGTGAAACAGGGATGGAGACCCAGTACTTC,CASSETGMETQYF
NA,TRBJ2-3,NA,TRBV15,TGTGCCACCAGCAGAGACGGCTTCACAGATACGCAGTATTTT,CATSRDGFTDTQYF
NA,TRBJ1-1,NA,TRBV6-1,TGTGCCAGCAGAGCGAACAGAGACCGTGAAGCTTTCTTT,CASRANRDREAFF
TRBD2,TRBJ2-2,NA,TRBV5-1,TGCGCCAGCACCCAGCGGGATCCGAACACCGGGGAGCTGTTTTTT,CASTQRDPNTGELFF
TRBD1,TRBJ1-5,NA,TRBV7-8,TGTGCCAGCAGCCCTATTAGGAGCCGGGACAGGGGAGTCCAGCCCCAGCATTTT,CASSPIRSRDRGVQPQHF
TRBD1,TRBJ1-4,NA,TRBV19,TGTGCCAGTAGTATTACGGGACAGGGGGCGCCTATTAATGAAAAACTGTTTTTT,CASSITGQGAPINEKLFF
NA,TRBJ1-5,NA,TRBV2,TGTGCCAGCAGTGATGGGCGGAATAGCAATCAGCCCCAGCATTTT,CASSDGRNSNQPQHF
NA,TRBJ2-1,NA,TRBV27,TGTGCCAGCAGTCCCAACAGTCCCCTAACGGGGGTCCGTGATGAGCAGTTCTTC,CASSPNSPLTGVRDEQFF
NA,TRBJ2-7,NA,TRBV15,TGTGCCACCAGCAGTACAGCCTTGCCTGCCTACGAGCAGTACTTC,CATSSTALPAYEQYF
TRBD1,TRBJ2-7,NA,TRBV18,TGTGCCAGCTCCTCCTCCGGGACAGCTAACGAGCAGTACTTC,CASSSSGTANEQYF
NA,TRBJ2-7,NA,TRBV5-1,TGCGCCAGCAGCTGGACCGGGGGACCGGAATACGAGCAGTACTTC,CASSWTGGPEYEQYF
NA,TRBJ2-2,once,TRBV19,TGTGCCAGTAGTACGGCCGGCCCCGGGGAGCTGTTTTTT,CASSTAGPGELFF
NA,TRBJ2-2,NA,TRBV19,TGTGCCAGTAGTATGCCGACGAACACCGGGGAGCTGTTTTTT,CASSMPTNTGELFF
TRBD1,TRBJ2-1,NA,TRBV7-6,TGTGCCAGCAGCATCGACAGGGGATCCTACAATGAGCAGTTCTTC,CASSIDRGSYNEQFF
NA,TRBJ2-7,NA,TRBV5-1,TGCGCCAGCAGCTTCACAGTGAGCTCCTACGAGCAGTACTTC,CASSFTVSSYEQYF
NA,TRBJ1-1,NA,TRBV5-6,TGTGCCAGCAGCTTGATGCTCGACGACACTGAAGCTTTCTTT,CASSLMLDDTEAFF
NA,TRBJ1-5,NA,TRBV30,TGTGCCTGGAGTAAGGGTTATAGCAATCAGCCCCAGCATTTT,CAWSKGYSNQPQHF
NA,TRBJ2-7,NA,TRBV18,TGTGCCAGCTCACCGGCGAGGGGACGGGCCTACGAGCAGTACTTC,CASSPARGRAYEQYF
NA,TRBJ1-4,NA,TRBV5-1,TGCGCCAGCAGCTTGGGTGGGGGGCTGGGTGAAAAACTGTTTTTT,CASSLGGGLGEKLFF
NA,TRBJ2-3,NA,TRBV29-1,TGCAGCTCTTACAGGGACACAGATACGCAGTATTTT,CSSYRDTDTQYF
NA,TRBJ1-5,NA,TRBV15,TGTGCCACCAGCAGCAATATGGGGGCCGGTCAGCCCCAGCATTTT,CATSSNMGAGQPQHF
TRBD1,TRBJ1-1,once,TRBV2,TGTGCCAGCAGCTGGGACAGACCGAACACTGAAGCTTTCTTT,CASSWDRPNTEAFF
TRBD1,TRBJ1-2,NA,TRBV10-3,TGTGCCATCAGTAGGGACAGGGTCAGCGCGATGGATGGCTACACCTTC,CAISRDRVSAMDGYTF
NA,TRBJ2-7,NA,TRBV12-2,TGTGCAAGTCGCGAAGGGCTAGGGACTAGCGGGATCGACGAGCAGTACTTC,CASREGLGTSGIDEQYF
TRBD1,TRBJ2-1,NA,TRBV6-5,TGTGCCAGCAGGGATCACAGGGGGCAATACAATGAGCAGTTCTTC,CASRDHRGQYNEQFF
NA,TRBJ1-2,once,TRBV21-1,TGTGCCAGCAGCACCACAGGGGAGCAGGACTATGGCTACACCTTC,CASSTTGEQDYGYTF
NA,TRBJ2-7,NA,TRBV7-6,TGTGCCAGCAGCTTAGGGGGGTCTGTGCGGGAGCAGTACTTC,CASSLGGSVREQYF
TRBD1,TRBJ2-1,NA,TRBV10-1,TGCGCCAGCAGTGAGGGGACAGGGTTCTGGGATGAGCAGTTCTTC,CASSEGTGFWDEQFF
TRBD1,TRBJ2-3,NA,TRBV29-1,TGCAGCGTTGCGGGACAGGGGGCCGTAGATACGCAGTATTTT,CSVAGQGAVDTQYF
TRBD2,TRBJ2-3,NA,TRBV30,TGTGCCTGGAGTTGGCCTAGCGGAAGCACAGATACGCAGTATTTT,CAWSWPSGSTDTQYF
NA,TRBJ2-2,once,TRBV7-3,TGTGCCAGCAGCCCCACCGGTTCCACCGGGGAGCTGTTTTTT,CASSPTGSTGELFF
NA,TRBJ1-2,NA,TRBV27,TGTGCCAGCAGTTACCGGGGGGGGGCGACTTATGGCTACACCTTC,CASSYRGGATYGYTF
NA,TRBJ2-1,NA,TRBV27,TGTGCCAGCAGTTTATCAGCAGGGGACAATGAGCAGTTCTTC,CASSLSAGDNEQFF
NA,TRBJ1-1,NA,TRBV21-1,TGTGCCAGCAGCGTACATTTGGGACAGAAGGAGAACACTGAAGCTTTCTTT,CASSVHLGQKENTEAFF
NA,TRBJ2-1,NA,TRBV7-9,TGTGCCAGCAGCTTAGGAGCAAGGAATGAGCAGTTCTTC,CASSLGARNEQFF